This T cell receptor (beta chain) was captured by sequencing in a study of identical twins. This clonotype was seen only a few times. Its antigen is unknown. The study's findings and limits: Insertion counts were lower in abundant cord blood beta clonotypes, a trend that memory repertoires did not show. Model-predicted out-of-frame TCR alpha sharing fell below observed values in monozygotic twins. Zero-insertion results could be subject to partial confounding by invariant MAIT and iNKT cells.

Using its own MiXCR run on the 5' RACE reads, TCRdb lists one record per CDR3 protein. The sample holds approximately 230,000 distinct CDR3 sequences, 11% to 15% seen once. V was clipped by 5 bases and J by 0 bases, with 23 bases between them. The germline CDR1 and CDR2 sequences are LNHDA and SQIVND (reference sequence). CDR3 size: 18 residues. The material sequenced was memory (CD45RO+) T cells sorted from blood. The receptor comes from a woman between 18 and 29 years old in good health. The chain uses TRBV19 and TRBJ2-7, with D possibly being TRBD1 (6 bases). The CDR3 DNA reads as TGTGCCAGTAGTCCGAGTGTGGGGATGCAGGGGTACTCCTACGAGCAGTACTTC. It translates to CASSPSVGMQGYSYEQYF.